This record looks at one T cell receptor (beta chain) sequence and its context. CDR3 length equals 16 residues. V gave up 5 bases and J gave up 0 bases, with 14 bases separating them. Germline V CDR1 and CDR2: SGHVS, FNYEAQ. The data belong to a study of OX40 agonist ivuxolimab in advanced cancers. Study summary: Ivuxolimab was delivered to patients intravenously every 2 weeks at doses spanning 0.01 to 10 mg/kg.

Clones were read by immunoSEQ multiplex PCR, and TCRdb kept only the in-frame ones, dropping some. The sample lists approximately 91,000 clones, roughly 84% seen once, with around 0.28% in the top ten. Sequences were derived from CD4+ or CD8+ T cells sorted from blood, sampled in a trial of the OX40 agonist ivuxolimab. This clonotype was obtained from an adult with an advanced solid tumor such as melanoma, head and neck, liver or kidney cancer. The rearrangement uses TRBV7-6 and TRBJ1-3; weak D call: TRBD1 (5 bases). The CDR3 DNA reads as TGTGCCAGCAGCGCAGAACAGGTTAACTCTGGAAACACCATATATTTT. Protein product: CASSAEQVNSGNTIYF.